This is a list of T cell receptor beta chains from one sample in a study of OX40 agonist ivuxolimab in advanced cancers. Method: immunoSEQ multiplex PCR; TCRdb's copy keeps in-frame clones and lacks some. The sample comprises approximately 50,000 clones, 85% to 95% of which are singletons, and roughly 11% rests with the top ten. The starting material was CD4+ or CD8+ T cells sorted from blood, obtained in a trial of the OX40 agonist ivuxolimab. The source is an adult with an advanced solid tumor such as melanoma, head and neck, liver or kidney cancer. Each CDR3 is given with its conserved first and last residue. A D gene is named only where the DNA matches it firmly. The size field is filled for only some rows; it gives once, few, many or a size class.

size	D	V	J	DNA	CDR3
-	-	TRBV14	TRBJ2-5	TGTGCCAGCAGCCCTCTGGGAGTACGGGTGGAGCAAGAGACCCAGTACTTC	CASSPLGVRVEQETQYF
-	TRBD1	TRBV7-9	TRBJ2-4	TGTGCCAGCAGCTACAGAGGGACAGAAAAAAACATTCAGTACTTC	CASSYRGTEKNIQYF
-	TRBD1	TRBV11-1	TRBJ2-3	TGTGCCAGCAGCCCGATGAGGGACAGACCCACAGATACGCAGTATTTT	CASSPMRDRPTDTQYF
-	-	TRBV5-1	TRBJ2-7	TGCGCCAGCAGCGTAACAGGGACCAACTACGAGCAGTACTTC	CASSVTGTNYEQYF
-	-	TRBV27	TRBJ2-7	TGTGCCAGCAGCCCCGGGACTTTCCACTACGAGCAGTACTTC	CASSPGTFHYEQYF
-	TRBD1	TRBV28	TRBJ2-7	TGTGCCAGCAGTCCCACCCCATCCCGACAGGGGTTTTTGCAGTACTTC	CASSPTPSRQGFLQYF
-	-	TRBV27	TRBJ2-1	TGTGCCAGCAGTTTAGGGGATGAGCAGTTCTTC	CASSLGDEQFF
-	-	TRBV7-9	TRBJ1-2	TGTGCCAGCAGCTTAGCGCTAGGGGGCTATGGCTACACCTTC	CASSLALGGYGYTF
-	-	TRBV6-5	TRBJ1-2	TGTGCCAGCAGTTACTCTAATCCCACAATCGATGGCTACACCTTC	CASSYSNPTIDGYTF
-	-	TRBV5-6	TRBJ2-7	TGTGCCAGCAGCTGGGTCCGAAACCCCTACGAGCAGTACTTC	CASSWVRNPYEQYF
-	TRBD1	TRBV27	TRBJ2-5	TGTGCCAGCAGTTTACAGGGGGAAGAGACCCAGTACTTC	CASSLQGEETQYF
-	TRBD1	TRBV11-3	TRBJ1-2	TGTGCCAGCAGCCCAGGGACAGCTTCTAACTATGGCTACACCTTC	CASSPGTASNYGYTF
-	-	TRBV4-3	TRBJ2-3	TGCGCCAGCAGCCAATACGGGACCCACACAGATACGCAGTATTTT	CASSQYGTHTDTQYF
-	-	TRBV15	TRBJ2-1	TGTGCCACCAGCAGAGTTACCGGGACCAACAATGAGCAGTTCTTC	CATSRVTGTNNEQFF
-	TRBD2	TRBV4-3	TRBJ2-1	TGCGCCAGCACCTCAGGACTAGCGGGAGATAATGAGCAGTTCTTC	CASTSGLAGDNEQFF
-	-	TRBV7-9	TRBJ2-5	TGTGCCAGCAGCTTTAGATTCGGTCAGGAAGAGACCCAGTACTTC	CASSFRFGQEETQYF
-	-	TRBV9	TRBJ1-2	TGTGCCAGCAGCCGTAGTAGGTTTGGCTACACCTTC	CASSRSRFGYTF
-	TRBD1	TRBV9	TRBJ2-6	TGTGCCAGCAGCTTACGGGACAGGGGGCTCTCTGGGGCCAACGTCCTGACTTTC	CASSLRDRGLSGANVLTF
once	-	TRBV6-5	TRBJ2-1	TGTGCCAGCAAAGGCCCACAGGGTCATGAGCAGTTCTTC	CASKGPQGHEQFF
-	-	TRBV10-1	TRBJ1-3	TGCGCCAGCAGTGAGTCGACAAACCGAGGGACCCGCACCATATATTTT	CASSESTNRGTRTIYF
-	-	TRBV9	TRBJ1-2	TGTGCCAGCAGCGGTACGTACGGAATCGATGGCTACACCTTC	CASSGTYGIDGYTF
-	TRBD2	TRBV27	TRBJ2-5	TGTGCCAGCAGTTCTTCTTGGCGGGAGGAAAGTGAGACCCAGTACTTC	CASSSSWREESETQYF
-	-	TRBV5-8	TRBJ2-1	TGTGCCAGCAGCCCGAACAGGGCTACCTACAATGAGCAGTTCTTC	CASSPNRATYNEQFF
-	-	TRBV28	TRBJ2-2	TGTGCCAGCAGTTTCCCGGGCCGCAACGCCGGGGAGCTGTTTTTT	CASSFPGRNAGELFF
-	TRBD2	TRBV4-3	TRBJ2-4	TGCGCCAGCAGTCGTGGACTAGCGGGAGGGCCTAGAAACATTCAGTACTTC	CASSRGLAGGPRNIQYF
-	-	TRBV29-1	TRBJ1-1	TGCAGCGTTGCTCAGGGGAACACTGAAGCTTTCTTT	CSVAQGNTEAFF
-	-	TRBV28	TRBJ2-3	TGTGCCAGCAGTTTCGCCGAGGGTAGCACAGATACGCAGTATTTT	CASSFAEGSTDTQYF
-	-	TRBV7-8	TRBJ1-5	TGTGCCAGCAGCGTCGGGGTAAGATATAGCAATCAGCCCCAGCATTTT	CASSVGVRYSNQPQHF
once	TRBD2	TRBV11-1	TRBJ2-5	TGTGCCAGTAAACCCCTAGCGGACATGTACCAAGAGACCCAGTACTTC	CASKPLADMYQETQYF
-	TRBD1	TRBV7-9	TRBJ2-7	TGTGCCAGCAGCAGACAGGGGCAACTTTACGAGCAGTACTTC	CASSRQGQLYEQYF
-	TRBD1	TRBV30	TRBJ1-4	TGTGCCTGGAGTACCCCGGGACAGCCGAATGAAAAACTGTTTTTT	CAWSTPGQPNEKLFF
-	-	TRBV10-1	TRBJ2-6	TGCGCCAGCAGTGAGTCGTACAGGACTCTCTGCTCTGGGGCCAACGTCCTGACTTTC	CASSESYRTLCSGANVLTF
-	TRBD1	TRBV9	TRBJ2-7	TGTGCCAGCAGCGCAAATCCGGGACAGGGGTACGAGCAGTACTTC	CASSANPGQGYEQYF
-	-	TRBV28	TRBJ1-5	TGTGCCAGCAGTTTATGGGGGACCGAAGCCAATCAGCCCCAGCATTTT	CASSLWGTEANQPQHF
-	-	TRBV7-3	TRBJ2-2	TGTGCCAGCAGCTCCGACCTGGCCGGGGAGCTGTTTTTT	CASSSDLAGELFF
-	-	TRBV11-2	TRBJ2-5	TGTGCCAGCAGCCAGACGACAGGCCGGCCGATGCAAGAGACCCAGTACTTC	CASSQTTGRPMQETQYF
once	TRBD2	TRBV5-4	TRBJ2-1	TGTGCCAGCAGCCCAGTCGGGGGAGGGTCCTACAATGAGCAGTTCTTC	CASSPVGGGSYNEQFF
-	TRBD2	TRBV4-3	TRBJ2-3	TGCGCCAGCAGCCAAGGGCCGACTAGCGGTCCCCTGGGCAATACGCAGTATTTT	CASSQGPTSGPLGNTQYF